This T cell receptor beta chain stems from a study of shared clonotypes between healthy human individuals. Study as a whole: The study enrolled two women and three men aged 18 to 49. Study results and limitations: In this cohort, only blood was sampled, and tissue repertoires likely differ.

The DNA input per sorted-subset replicate PCR was roughly 180 ng, corresponding to 25,000 to 30,000 T cell genomes. TCRdb's table, derived via immunoSEQ multiplex PCR, lists solely in-frame clones and lacks some. Altogether under 750,000 clones are present, 72% being singletons, with the ten largest covering more than 1.5%. Points on this clone: What it binds is not known.

CDR1 and CDR2 (germline): MGHRA, YSYEKL. V lost 3 bases to trimming and J lost 9 bases; unmatched junction nucleotides: 6. The CDR3 totals 14 residues. The material sequenced was memory CD4+ T cells sorted from blood. Subset denoted: CD45RA-negative fraction. This receptor was taken from a woman aged 25 to 39 in good health. This chain connects TRBV4-1 to TRBJ2-4; TRBD1 matches 9 bases. CDR3 in DNA: TGCGCCAGCAGCCACCTCGGACAGGGGAGCATTCAGTACTTC. It specifies CASSHLGQGSIQYF.